This T cell receptor beta chain comes out of a study of OX40 agonist ivuxolimab in advanced cancers. Across the study: Two patients with cutaneous melanoma and one with hepatocellular carcinoma, three in total, showed partial responses.

V lost 4 bases and J lost 2; bases outside the gene matches: 5. The length of the CDR3 is 16 residues. From germline, CDR1 is SEHNR and CDR2 FQNEAQ (reference sequence). This clone was counted between two and nine times. Samples of blood were obtained at baseline, on cycle 4 day 1, and on cycle 7 day 1. The method was immunoSEQ multiplex PCR; TCRdb's version includes in-frame clones alone and lacks a portion of them. The sample holds tens of thousands of clones, approximately 85% seen once. The sequence derives from an adult with an advanced solid tumor such as melanoma, head and neck, liver or kidney cancer. The specimen was CD4+ or CD8+ T cells sorted from blood, collected in a trial of the OX40 agonist ivuxolimab. V usage is TRBV7-9 and J usage is TRBJ1-5; TRBD1 aligns across 10 bases. In DNA form, the CDR3 reads TGTGCCAGCAGCTCCATGGGGACAGGGGGCAATCAGCCCCAGCATTTT. Amino acids: CASSSMGTGGNQPQHF. Combining the CDR3 with reference TRBV7-9 and TRBJ1-5 gives the whole variable domain DTGVSQNPRHKITKRGQNVTFRCDPISEHNRLYWYRQTLGQGPEFLTYFQNEAQLEKSRLLSDRFSAERPKGSFSTLEIQRTEQGDSAMYLCASSSMGTGGNQPQHFGDGTRLSIL.